This T cell receptor (beta chain) appears in the sequencing data of a study of T-cell memory formation after mild COVID-19. V dropped 3 bases and J dropped 4 bases, with 6 bases sitting between them. This CDR3 spans 12 amino acids. Germline CDR1 SEHNR, CDR2 FQNEAQ (reference sequence). Using its own MiXCR run on the 5' RACE reads, TCRdb lists one record per CDR3 protein. The sample yields 380,000 or so distinct CDR3 sequences, approximately 15% seen once. Sequencing was performed on PBMCs or a T cell subset sorted from them (not recorded which). The chain is built from TRBV7-9 and TRBJ1-2; D is uncertain. The clonotype comes from a young man who had mild COVID-19 (a few samples of this study predate the infection). Cell type and time point are not known. The CDR3 region has the DNA TGTGCCAGCAGCTTGGACTTCTATGGCTACACCTTC. It translates to CASSLDFYGYTF.